This is a list of T cell receptor beta chains from one sample in a study of blood T cell repertoires in COVID-19. The assay was immunoSEQ multiplex PCR, and TCRdb's table has in-frame clones only and misses some. The repertoire consists of some 400,000 clones, with around nine tenths occurring once and the leading ten covering approximately 2.9%. The sample comprised peripheral blood. The origin of the receptors is a human donor in a cohort sampled during active COVID-19. Each CDR3 is given with its conserved first and last residue. A D gene is named only where the DNA matches it firmly. A row's size may be missing; if present it is once, few, many or a size class.

>NA|13|TRBJ1-2|TRBV2|NA
TGTGCCAGCAGTGTCAGGACTAACTATGGCTACACCTTC
CASSVRTNYGYTF
>few|16|TRBJ2-1|TRBV5-1|NA
TGCGCCAGCAGCCCCCTGGAGGGGGGGGCCCAGGGGGAGCAGTTCTTC
CASSPLEGGAQGEQFF
>NA|13|TRBJ2-7|TRBV7-6|NA
TGTGCCAGCAGCTTAGCGGGGGGGGCCGAGCAGTACTTC
CASSLAGGAEQYF
>NA|17|TRBJ1-5|TRBV18|TRBD1
TGTGCCAGCTCAGGGGGACAGGGGGCTCATAGCAATCAGCCCCAGCATTTT
CASSGGQGAHSNQPQHF
>NA|13|TRBJ1-2|TRBV6-2/TRBV6-3|NA
TGTGCCAGCAGTTACTCGGGGGGGCCTGGCTACACCTTC
CASSYSGGPGYTF
>NA|16|TRBJ2-2|TRBV7-2|TRBD2
TGTGCCAGCAGCTTAGGAGCGGGGGGGCGTACCGGGGAGCTGTTTTTT
CASSLGAGGRTGELFF
>NA|14|TRBJ2-1|TRBV18|TRBD1
TGTGCCAGCTCACGAACAGGGGGCGGCAATGAGCAGTTCTTC
CASSRTGGGNEQFF
>once|14|TRBJ2-7|TRBV6-5|TRBD2
TGTGCCAGCAGTCCGCGGGAGTCCCACTACGAGCAGTACTTC
CASSPRESHYEQYF
>NA|11|TRBJ2-1|TRBV12-3/TRBV12-4|NA
TGTGCCATCAATTCGGGAAATGAGCAGTTCTTC
CAINSGNEQFF
>NA|15|TRBJ2-3|TRBV7-2|TRBD1
TGTGCCAGCAGCCCCGGGCCGGGACAGGGAGATACGCAGTATTTT
CASSPGPGQGDTQYF
>once|16|TRBJ2-3|TRBV10-3|NA
TGTGCCATCAGTGCGACCTCGACAACTAGCACAGATACGCAGTATTTT
CAISATSTTSTDTQYF
>once|17|TRBJ2-6|TRBV4-1|TRBD1
TGCGCCAGCAGCCAAGGGGACAGGGACTCTGGGGCCAACGTCCTGACTTTC
CASSQGDRDSGANVLTF